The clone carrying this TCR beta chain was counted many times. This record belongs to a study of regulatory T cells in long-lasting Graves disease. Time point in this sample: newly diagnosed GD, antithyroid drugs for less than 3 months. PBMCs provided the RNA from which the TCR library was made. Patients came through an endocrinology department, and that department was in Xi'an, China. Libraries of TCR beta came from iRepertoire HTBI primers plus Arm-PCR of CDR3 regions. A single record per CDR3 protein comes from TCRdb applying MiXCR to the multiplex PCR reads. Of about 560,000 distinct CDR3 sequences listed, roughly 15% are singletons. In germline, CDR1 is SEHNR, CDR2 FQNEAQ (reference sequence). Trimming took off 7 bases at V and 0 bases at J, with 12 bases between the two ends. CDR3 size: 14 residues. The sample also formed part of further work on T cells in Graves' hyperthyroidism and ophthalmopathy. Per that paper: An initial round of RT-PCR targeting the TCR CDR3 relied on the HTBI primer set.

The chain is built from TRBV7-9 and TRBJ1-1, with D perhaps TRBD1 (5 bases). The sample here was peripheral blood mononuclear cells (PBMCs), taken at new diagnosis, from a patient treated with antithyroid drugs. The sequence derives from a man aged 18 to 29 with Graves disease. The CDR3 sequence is CASTRAGMNTEAFF. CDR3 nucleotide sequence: TGTGCCAGCACGCGAGCAGGGATGAACACTGAAGCTTTCTTT. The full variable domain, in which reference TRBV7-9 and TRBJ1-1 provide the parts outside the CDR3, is DTGVSQNPRHKITKRGQNVTFRCDPISEHNRLYWYRQTLGQGPEFLTYFQNEAQLEKSRLLSDRFSAERPKGSFSTLEIQRTEQGDSAMYLCASTRAGMNTEAFFGQGTRLTVV.